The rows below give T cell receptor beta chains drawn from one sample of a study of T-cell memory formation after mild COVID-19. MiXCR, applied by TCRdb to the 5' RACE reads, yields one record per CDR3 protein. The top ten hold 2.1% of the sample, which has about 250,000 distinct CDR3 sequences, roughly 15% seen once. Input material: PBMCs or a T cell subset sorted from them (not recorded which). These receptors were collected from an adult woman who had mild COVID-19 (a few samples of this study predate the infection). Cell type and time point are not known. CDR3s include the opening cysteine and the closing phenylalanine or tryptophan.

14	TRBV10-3	CAIMRAGSYNEQFF
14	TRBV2	CASSELVSTGELFF
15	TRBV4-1	CASSLSEAGNTEAFF
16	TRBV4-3	CASSRETSGSGGEQFF
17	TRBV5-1	CASSLWGGGASQETQYF
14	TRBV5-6	CASSAFSGRDEQFF
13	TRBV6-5	CASRGNSNEKLFF
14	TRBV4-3	CASSQTMTDYEQYF
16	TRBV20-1	CSARRAGGLSNQPQHF
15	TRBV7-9	CASSLGTGEPDTQYF
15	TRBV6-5	CASNGQTGTGRGEYF
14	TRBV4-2	CASSGESAKNIQYF
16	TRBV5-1	CASSLQGTAGYNEQFF
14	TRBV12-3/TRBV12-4	CASSLGTATGELFF
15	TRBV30	CAWSVLGTVDYEQYF
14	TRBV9	CASSVALSKETQYF
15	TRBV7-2	CASSTPGLEGSEQYF
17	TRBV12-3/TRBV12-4	CASSFVGASGLYNEQFF
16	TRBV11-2	CASSQPGTGRGREQYF
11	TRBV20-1	CSASGQETQYF
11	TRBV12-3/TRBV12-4	CASPKGYEQYF
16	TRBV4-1	CASSQRDRSSGNTIYF
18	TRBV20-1	CSARLIAGTGRKNTEAFF
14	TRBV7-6	CASSSDTRTGELFF